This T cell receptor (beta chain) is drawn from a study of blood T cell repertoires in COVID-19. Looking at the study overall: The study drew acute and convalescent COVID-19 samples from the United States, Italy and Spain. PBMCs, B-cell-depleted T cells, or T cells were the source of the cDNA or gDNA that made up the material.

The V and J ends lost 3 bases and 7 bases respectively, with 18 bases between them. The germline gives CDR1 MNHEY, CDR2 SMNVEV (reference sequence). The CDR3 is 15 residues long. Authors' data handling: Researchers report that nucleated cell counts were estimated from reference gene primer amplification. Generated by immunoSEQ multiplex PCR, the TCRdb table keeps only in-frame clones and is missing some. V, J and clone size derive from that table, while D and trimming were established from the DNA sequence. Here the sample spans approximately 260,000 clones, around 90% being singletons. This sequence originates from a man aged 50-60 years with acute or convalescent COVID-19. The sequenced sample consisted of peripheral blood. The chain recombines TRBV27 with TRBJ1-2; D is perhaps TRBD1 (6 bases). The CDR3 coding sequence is TGTGCCAGCAGTTTTTCCGGCGGGGGCGCGGGTGGCTACACCTTC. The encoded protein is CASSFSGGGAGGYTF.